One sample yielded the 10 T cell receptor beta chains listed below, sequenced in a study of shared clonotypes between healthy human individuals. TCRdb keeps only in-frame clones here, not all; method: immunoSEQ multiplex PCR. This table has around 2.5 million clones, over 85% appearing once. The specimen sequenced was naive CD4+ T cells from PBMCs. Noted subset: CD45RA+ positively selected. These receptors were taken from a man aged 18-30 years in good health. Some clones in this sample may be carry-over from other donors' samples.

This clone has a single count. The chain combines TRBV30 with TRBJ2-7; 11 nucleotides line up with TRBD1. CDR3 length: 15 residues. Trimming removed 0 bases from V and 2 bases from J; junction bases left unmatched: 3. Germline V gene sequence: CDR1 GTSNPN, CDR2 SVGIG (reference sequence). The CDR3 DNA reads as TGTGCCTGGAGTGTCCGGGACAGGGGGGCCTACGAGCAGTACTTC. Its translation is CAWSVRDRGAYEQYF.

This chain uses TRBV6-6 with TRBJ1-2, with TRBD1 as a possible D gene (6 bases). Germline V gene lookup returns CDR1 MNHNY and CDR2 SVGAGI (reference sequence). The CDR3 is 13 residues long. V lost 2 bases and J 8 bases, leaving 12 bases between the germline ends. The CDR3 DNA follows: TGTGCCAGCAGTTACGGGGGGACAATGGGCTACACCTTC. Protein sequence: CASSYGGTMGYTF.

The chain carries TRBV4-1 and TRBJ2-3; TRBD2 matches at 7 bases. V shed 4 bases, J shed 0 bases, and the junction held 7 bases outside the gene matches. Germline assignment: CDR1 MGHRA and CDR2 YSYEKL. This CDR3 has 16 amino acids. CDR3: CASSRTSGASTDTQYF. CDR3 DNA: TGCGCCAGCAGCCGAACAAGCGGGGCTAGCACAGATACGCAGTATTTT.

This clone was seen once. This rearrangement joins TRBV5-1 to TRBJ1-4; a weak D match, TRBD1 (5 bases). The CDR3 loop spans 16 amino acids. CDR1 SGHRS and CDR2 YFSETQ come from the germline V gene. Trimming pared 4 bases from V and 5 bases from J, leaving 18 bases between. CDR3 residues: CASSRDGAGLNEKLFF. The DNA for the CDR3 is TGCGCCAGCAGCCGGGACGGGGCCGGGCTGAATGAAAAACTGTTTTTT. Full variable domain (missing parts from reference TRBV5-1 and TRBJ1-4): KAGVTQTPRYLIKTRGQQVTLSCSPISGHRSVSWYQQTPGQGLQFLFEYFSETQRNKGNFPGRFSGRQFSNSRSEMNVSTLELGDSALYLCASSRDGAGLNEKLFFGSGTQLSVL.

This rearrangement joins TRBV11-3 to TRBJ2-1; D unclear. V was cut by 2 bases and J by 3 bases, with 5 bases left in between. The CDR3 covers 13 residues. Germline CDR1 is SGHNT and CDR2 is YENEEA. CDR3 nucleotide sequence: TGTGCCAGCAGCTTATGGAACTACAATGAGCAGTTCTTC. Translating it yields CASSLWNYNEQFF.

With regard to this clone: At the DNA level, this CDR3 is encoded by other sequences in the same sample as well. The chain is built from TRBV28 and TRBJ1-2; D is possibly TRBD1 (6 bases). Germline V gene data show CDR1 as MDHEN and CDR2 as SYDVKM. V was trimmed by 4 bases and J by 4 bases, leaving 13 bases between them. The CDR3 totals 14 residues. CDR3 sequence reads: CASSSGQLSYGYTF. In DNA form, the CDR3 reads TGTGCCAGCAGTTCTGGACAGCTATCCTATGGCTACACCTTC.

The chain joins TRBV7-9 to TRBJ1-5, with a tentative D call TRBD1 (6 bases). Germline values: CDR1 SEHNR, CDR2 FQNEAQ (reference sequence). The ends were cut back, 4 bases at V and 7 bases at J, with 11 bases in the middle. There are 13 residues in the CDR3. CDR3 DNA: TGTGCCAGCAGCTCACACAGGGAGCAGCCCCAGCATTTT. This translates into CASSSHREQPQHF. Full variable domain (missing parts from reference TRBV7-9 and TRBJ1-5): DTGVSQNPRHKITKRGQNVTFRCDPISEHNRLYWYRQTLGQGPEFLTYFQNEAQLEKSRLLSDRFSAERPKGSFSTLEIQRTEQGDSAMYLCASSSHREQPQHFGDGTRLSIL.

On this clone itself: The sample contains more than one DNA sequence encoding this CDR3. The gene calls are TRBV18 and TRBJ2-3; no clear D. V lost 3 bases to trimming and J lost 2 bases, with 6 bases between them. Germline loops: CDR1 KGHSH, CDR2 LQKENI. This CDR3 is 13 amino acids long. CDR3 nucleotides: TGTGCCAGCTCACCGCGAAACACAGATACGCAGTATTTT. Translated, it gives CASSPRNTDTQYF.

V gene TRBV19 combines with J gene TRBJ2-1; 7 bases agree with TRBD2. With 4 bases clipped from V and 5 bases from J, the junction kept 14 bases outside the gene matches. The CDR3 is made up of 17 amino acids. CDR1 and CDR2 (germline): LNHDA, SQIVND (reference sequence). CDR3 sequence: CASSNPRDGRTNNEQFF. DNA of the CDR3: TGTGCCAGTAGTAACCCTCGAGACGGGAGGACGAACAATGAGCAGTTCTTC.

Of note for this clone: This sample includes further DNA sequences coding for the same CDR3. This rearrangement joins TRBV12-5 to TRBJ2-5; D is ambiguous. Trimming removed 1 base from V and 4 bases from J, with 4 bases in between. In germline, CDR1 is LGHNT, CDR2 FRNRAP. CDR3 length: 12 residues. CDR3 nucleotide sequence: TGTGCTAGTGGTTTGGGAGGAGAGACCCAGTACTTC. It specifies CASGLGGETQYF.